This T cell receptor beta chain emerged from a study of sequential checkpoint blockade in melanoma. Study context: First-line arms were nivolumab then ipilimumab, or the reverse, randomized 1:1. Maintenance nivolumab came after either treatment sequence.

The repertoire was sequenced with immunoSEQ multiplex PCR; TCRdb's copy has only in-frame clones and lacks some. Of 30,000 to 40,000 clones in the sample, over 75% were seen once. Stated treatment: randomized to nivolumab then ipilimumab (arm A) or the reverse (arm B). Patients had received no earlier DNA-damaging chemotherapy. Live CD3+CD8+ CD19− CD56− cells were sorted from PBMCs. This clone was counted a single time. Specimen: CD8+ T cells sorted from blood (inferred from file names), collected from a patient given nivolumab and ipilimumab in sequence. The sequence was obtained from a human donor with melanoma.

The CDR3 sequence is CASSSLLVQETQYF. CDR3 in DNA: TGTGCCAGCAGCTCTCTACTAGTCCAAGAGACCCAGTACTTC. The V and J genes are TRBV7-9 and TRBJ2-5; weak D call: TRBD2 (5 bases). Per the germline V gene, CDR1 is SEHNR and CDR2 is FQNEAQ (reference sequence). Trimming removed 4 bases at V and 1 base at J, with 10 bases between. The CDR3 runs 14 residues.